The 14 T cell receptor beta chains presented below share a single source sample, sequenced in a study of vaccination effects on CD4 cells after COVID-19. Before sequencing took place, the ViraFEST assay used viral peptide pools to expand antigen-specific CD4+ T cells. Having been cultured for 9 to 11 days, the cells underwent CD4+ T cell isolation. Vaccinated recipients, who were negative for nucleocapsid antibodies, had no history of SARS-CoV-2 infection. Sequencing was performed with immunoSEQ multiplex PCR; in TCRdb, only in-frame clones are kept and a portion is missing. The sample has tens of thousands of clones, around 79% seen once. Their antigens remain unidentified. Sequencing used CD4+ T cells from PBMCs cultured with HCoV-NL63 spike peptides, obtained before COVID-19 vaccination. The source is a human donor who received a COVID-19 vaccine.

V gene TRBV18 combines with J gene TRBJ2-7, with 10 positions matching TRBD2. V gave up 3 bases and J gave up 1 base; unmatched junction bases: 6. This CDR3 is built from 16 residues. Germline V gene data show CDR1 as KGHSH and CDR2 as LQKENI. The CDR3 sequence is CASSPRGLAESYEQYV. The CDR3 DNA is TGTGCCAGCTCACCCCGCGGACTAGCGGAGTCCTACGAGCAGTACGTC.

The chain links TRBV2 to TRBJ1-5, with a possible D match to TRBD1 (5 bases). CDR3 length: 14 amino acids. Between the trimmed V and J ends, which lost 7 bases and 0 bases, there was a span of 10 bases. The germline gives CDR1 SNHLY, CDR2 FYNNEI. The CDR3 region is CASTGVYSNQPQHF. In DNA form, the CDR3 reads TGTGCCAGCACGGGGGTCTATAGCAATCAGCCCCAGCATTTT. Drawing the rest from reference TRBV2 and TRBJ1-5, the complete variable domain is EPEVTQTPSHQVTQMGQEVILRCVPISNHLYFYWYRQILGQKVEFLVSFYNNEISEKSEIFDDQFSVERPDGSNFTLKIRSTKLEDSAMYFCASTGVYSNQPQHFGDGTRLSIL.

This clone was seen a single time. V usage is TRBV5-1 and J usage is TRBJ1-1; D is uncertain. V shed 4 bases and J shed 5 bases, with 18 bases lying between them. Germline-derived CDR1 and CDR2 are SGHRS and YFSETQ. The CDR3 is 15 amino acids. In DNA, the CDR3 is TGCGCCAGCAGCCGGGCCAAGGGCGCGGGAACTGAAGCTTTCTTT. Translation: CASSRAKGAGTEAFF. The variable domain in full, completed from reference TRBV5-1 and TRBJ1-1, reads KAGVTQTPRYLIKTRGQQVTLSCSPISGHRSVSWYQQTPGQGLQFLFEYFSETQRNKGNFPGRFSGRQFSNSRSEMNVSTLELGDSALYLCASSRAKGAGTEAFFGQGTRLTVV.

This clone was recorded a few times. The CDR3 is CASSLTGRNTEAFF. The CDR3 DNA follows: TGTGCCAGCAGCTTAACTGGTCGGAACACTGAAGCTTTCTTT. The chain is built from TRBV7-3 and TRBJ1-1; no clear D. This CDR3 has 14 amino acids. The ends were cut back, 0 bases at V and 1 base at J, with 6 bases in the middle. CDR1 SGHTA and CDR2 FQGTGA come from the germline V gene.

This rearrangement joins TRBV7-2 to TRBJ2-7; 8 positions agree with TRBD1. Germline lookup yields CDR1 SGHTA and CDR2 FQGNSA. There are 15 residues in the CDR3. Trimming at V came to 3 bases and at J to 4 bases, leaving 8 bases not matched to a gene. DNA of the CDR3: TGTGCCAGCAGCTTGAAAGGACAGGGTCTTTACGAGCAGTACGTC. Protein: CASSLKGQGLYEQYV.

The gene calls are TRBV11-3 and TRBJ2-3; D is perhaps TRBD1 or TRBD2 (5 bases each). Germline CDR1 SGHNT, CDR2 YENEEA. This CDR3 is built from 14 residues. Between the trimmed V and J ends, which lost 5 bases and 4 bases, there was a span of 13 bases. The chain's CDR3 is CASSRRLGADTQYF. For the CDR3, the DNA is TGTGCCAGCAGCCGACGTTTGGGGGCAGATACGCAGTATTTT.

This chain connects TRBV2 to TRBJ2-5; 8 bases align to TRBD1. The CDR3 length is 12 residues. Germline assignment: CDR1 SNHLY and CDR2 FYNNEI. J gave up 5 bases and V 10 bases, and 6 bases lay outside the gene matches. The CDR3 here is CATGGLSETQYF. The CDR3 DNA is TGTGCCACAGGGGGCCTGTCGGAGACCCAGTACTTC.

J is TRBJ2-5 and V is TRBV12-5; 7 positions agree with TRBD1. Germline V gene lookup returns CDR1 LGHNT and CDR2 FRNRAP. With V trimmed by 3 bases and J by 2 bases, 3 bases remained unmatched. This CDR3 is built from 14 residues. The DNA of the CDR3 is TGTGCTAGTGGTTTCAGGGGGATTCAAGAGACCCAGTACTTC. Translation gives CASGFRGIQETQYF.

This chain links TRBV10-3 with TRBJ1-4; TRBD1 aligns across 9 bases. The V gene end was trimmed by 3 bases and the J gene end by 5 bases; junction bases not matched to a gene: 16. Germline loops: CDR1 ENHRY, CDR2 SYGVKD. The CDR3 has 19 residues. This CDR3 is CAISDNLGTGRLSNEKLFF. CDR3 sequence (DNA): TGTGCCATCAGTGATAATCTTGGGACAGGGAGGTTGTCAAATGAAAAACTGTTTTTT.

This clone was counted once. The chain combines TRBV7-3 with TRBJ1-6; possible D gene TRBD1, 5 bases. The CDR3 length is 16 residues. V dropped 2 bases and J dropped 5 bases, with 13 bases sitting between them. Germline V lookup: CDR1 SGHTA, CDR2 FQGTGA. The DNA of the CDR3 is TGTGCCAGCAGCTTAGTTGGGGGAGCAAATAATTCACCCCTCCACTTT. This encodes CASSLVGGANNSPLHF.

This clone was recorded only once. This chain joins TRBV7-3 and TRBJ2-2; TRBD2 is a possible D gene (6 bases). Germline CDR1 SGHTA, CDR2 FQGTGA. Deletions cut 3 bases from V and 1 base from J, with 9 bases between. The CDR3 is 15 residues long. CDR3 loop: CASSFGTLNTGELFF. The CDR3 coding sequence is TGTGCCAGCAGCTTCGGGACTTTGAACACCGGGGAGCTGTTTTTT.

This chain uses TRBV15 with TRBJ1-6; weak D call: TRBD1 (6 bases). The V end lost 3 bases, the J end lost 6 bases, and 15 bases lay between the germline ends. CDR1 is LNHNV, CDR2 YYDKDF, per germline (reference sequence). The length of the CDR3 is 16 residues. The CDR3 region is CATSRKQGYGNSPLHF. CDR3 nucleotide sequence: TGTGCCACCAGCAGGAAACAGGGCTACGGTAATTCACCCCTCCACTTT.

This clone showed up just a few times. The genes are TRBV5-5 and TRBJ2-2; D is unresolved. Germline V gene lookup returns CDR1 SGHKS and CDR2 YYEKEE (reference sequence). V lost 1 base to trimming and J lost 1 base, with 8 bases between them. The CDR3 loop spans 15 amino acids. The CDR3 DNA reads as TGTGCCAGCAGCTTGTCACTACTGAACACCGGGGAGCTGTTTTTT. This sequence encodes CASSLSLLNTGELFF.

The CDR3 bases are TGTGCCAGCAGCCGAGGACAGAACTATAATTCACCCCTCCACTTT. It specifies CASSRGQNYNSPLHF. This rearrangement joins TRBV3-1 (or the pseudogene TRBV3-2) to TRBJ1-6, with D maybe TRBD1 (6 bases). The CDR3 sequence is 15 residues long. Trimming removed 4 bases at V and 3 bases at J, with 10 bases between. The germline CDR1 and CDR2 sequences are LGHDT and YNNKEL (reference sequence).